Shown below are 4 T cell receptor beta chains from a single sample sequenced in a study of T cell responses to AZD1222 COVID-19 vaccine. TCRdb's table, derived via immunoSEQ multiplex PCR, lists solely in-frame clones and lacks some. The sample has 55,000 to 65,000 clones, 80% seen once. The material sequenced was peripheral blood, taken 28 days after the second AZD1222 dose. The receptors stem from an adult who received the AZD1222 COVID-19 vaccine.

The rearrangement uses TRBV5-4 and TRBJ1-2; D gene unclear. Germline V gene data show CDR1 as SGHNT and CDR2 as YYREEE (reference sequence). V lost 4 bases and J 5 bases, leaving 15 bases between the germline ends. This CDR3 contains 14 residues. Here the CDR3 reads CASSQQNTYYGYTF. CDR3 sequence (DNA): TGTGCCAGCAGCCAACAGAATACCTATTATGGCTACACCTTC.

A few counts support this clone. This chain links TRBV27 with TRBJ1-2, with a possible D match to TRBD1 (5 bases). Looked up from germline, CDR1 is MNHEY and CDR2 is SMNVEV (reference sequence). V lost 6 bases to trimming and J lost 6 bases, with 17 bases between them. The CDR3 covers 14 residues. For the CDR3, the DNA is TGTGCCAGCAGCTCCTGGGGGGGGATTGATGGCTACACCTTC. Residues: CASSSWGGIDGYTF.

The chain employs TRBV3-1 (or the pseudogene TRBV3-2) and TRBJ1-3; 11 bases fit TRBD1. V lost 3 bases and J lost 5; bases outside the gene matches: 0. The V gene's germline CDR1 is LGHDT and CDR2 YNNKEL (reference sequence). This CDR3 comprises 14 residues. CDR3 amino acids: CASSQDRGRNTIYF. Here the CDR3 DNA reads TGTGCCAGCAGCCAGGACAGGGGGCGAAACACCATATATTTT.

The chain links TRBV5-1 to TRBJ2-2, with TRBD2 matching 7 bases. After removal of 1 base from V and 0 bases from J, the junction contained 3 bases not matched to a gene. Per the germline V gene, CDR1 is SGHRS and CDR2 is YFSETQ. This CDR3 is built from 16 residues. The DNA of the CDR3 is TGCGCCAGCAGCTTGACTAGCGCCTCGAACACCGGGGAGCTGTTTTTT. Amino acids: CASSLTSASNTGELFF.